This section outlines one T cell receptor beta chain sequence together with its context. The target antigen is unknown. Losses at the gene ends were 4 bases for V and 3 bases for J; bases not matched to a gene: 7. The germline gives CDR1 SEHNR, CDR2 FQNEAQ (reference sequence). The CDR3 sequence is 16 residues long. The time point denotes: pre-treatment baseline. Patients with prior systemic cancer treatment, concomitant immunosuppressants, or other active malignancies were excluded. A fixed DNA input of around 0.35 ug was used per bulk PBMC sample. Assay: immunoSEQ multiplex PCR; the TCRdb copy retains only in-frame clones and omits some. Counted here are some 16,000 clones, approximately 87% occurring once; the ten biggest clones make up roughly 4.8%. This entry belongs to a study of blood T cell dynamics during melanoma immunotherapy. Study-wide points: Disease-control patients' PBMC repertoires became either more clonal or more diverse at W3.

The clonotype comes from a human donor with melanoma. This chain uses TRBV7-9 with TRBJ2-3; 10 bases agree with TRBD2. This sample comprised blood, obtained from a patient treated with checkpoint blockade. CDR3 in amino acids: CASSSLAGGGTDTQYF. CDR3 nucleotides: TGTGCCAGCAGCTCGTTAGCGGGGGGTGGGACAGATACGCAGTATTTT.